This TCR beta chain was sequenced for a study of prognosis after radiotherapy for stage I lung cancer. Genomic DNA provided the template from which TCR beta CDR3 was amplified by two-round multiplex PCR. Primers targeting each individual TRBV and TRBJ gene were applied in first-round PCR. TCRdb analysed the multiplex PCR reads with MiXCR anew, one entry per CDR3 protein. The sample lists 30,000 or so distinct CDR3 sequences, 30% to 40% seen once, with 9.5% to 13% in the top ten. This clonotype was recorded many times. Germline values: CDR1 SEHNR, CDR2 FQNEAQ (reference sequence). The length of the CDR3 is 17 residues. The ends lost 2 bases at V and 4 bases at J; junction bases unmatched: 6.

The material sequenced was PBMCs, taken before or after stereotactic body radiation therapy (not recorded which). The V gene is TRBV7-9, the J gene TRBJ2-3; 13 bases fit TRBD2. The receptor was derived from a donor aged 50 or older with non-small cell lung cancer. Here the CDR3 reads CASSLPRTSGRSDTQYF. The CDR3 bases are TGTGCCAGCAGCTTACCTCGGACTAGCGGGAGATCAGATACGCAGTATTTT.